The 30 T cell receptor beta chains below come from one sample, sequenced in a study of T-cell reconstitution after alpha-beta-depleted transplantation in children. Unique molecular identifiers were incorporated into the prepared TCRbeta library. A single record per CDR3 protein comes from TCRdb applying MiXCR to the PCR reads. Among over 400,000 distinct CDR3 sequences listed, around 46% were seen once. Sample: PBMCs, taken before TCRalphabeta/CD19-depleted stem cell transplant. All receptors come from a girl aged 2 to 10 with aplastic anemia, due to receive a stem cell transplant.

The chain has TRBV29-1 and TRBJ2-1; D unclear. Between the trimmed V and J ends, which lost 3 bases and 3 bases, there was a span of 3 bases. Per the germline V gene, CDR1 is SQVTM and CDR2 is ANQGSEA. CDR3 length: 11 residues. CDR3 residues: CSVEVYNEQFF. The CDR3 region has the DNA TGCAGCGTTGAGGTCTACAATGAGCAGTTCTTC.

V gene TRBV18 combines with J gene TRBJ2-1; 11 nucleotides align to TRBD1. The J segment lost 10 bases and the V segment lost 3 bases, leaving 2 bases of the junction unmatched. This CDR3 contains 13 residues. Germline values: CDR1 KGHSH, CDR2 LQKENI. The CDR3 nucleotides are TGTGCCAGCTCACCCCGGGACAGGGGGGAGCAGTTCTTC. It encodes CASSPRDRGEQFF.

This clonotype was detected only a few times. The chain is built from TRBV4-1 and TRBJ2-2; TRBD2 aligns across 7 bases. The V and J ends lost 0 bases and 1 base, in that order; junction bases with no gene match: 5. Per the germline V gene, CDR1 is MGHRA and CDR2 is YSYEKL. The CDR3 totals 17 residues. For the CDR3, the DNA is TGCGCCAGCAGCCAAGAAGCGGGACCAATGAACACCGGGGAGCTGTTTTTT. Protein: CASSQEAGPMNTGELFF.

This rearrangement joins TRBV5-1 to TRBJ2-3; 8 bases match TRBD1. The V and J ends lost 1 base and 0 bases, in that order; junction bases with no gene match: 1. This CDR3 contains 15 residues. Germline V lookup: CDR1 SGHRS, CDR2 YFSETQ. Written as DNA, the CDR3 is TGCGCCAGCAGCTTGCAGGGGGCAAGCACAGATACGCAGTATTTT. This gives the protein CASSLQGASTDTQYF.

This chain connects TRBV20-1 to TRBJ1-4; D perhaps matches TRBD1 (5 bases). Germline values: CDR1 DFQATT, CDR2 SNEGSKA (reference sequence). There are 14 residues in the CDR3. The V gene lost 0 bases and the J gene lost 7 bases, with 12 bases spanning the gap. CDR3 sequence reads: CSARETGRLEKLFF. The CDR3 DNA reads TGCAGTGCTAGAGAGACGGGACGGCTTGAAAAACTGTTTTTT.

This clonotype was counted at least ten times. The chain combines TRBV3-1 with TRBJ2-7; D call uncertain. The CDR3 runs to 15 residues. V was pared by 4 bases and J by 0 bases, with 13 bases between. Germline loops: CDR1 LGHDT, CDR2 YNNKEL (reference sequence). The CDR3 spells CASSPTYSRSYEQYF. As DNA, the CDR3 is TGTGCCAGCAGCCCGACCTACTCTCGCTCCTACGAGCAGTACTTC.

The chain joins TRBV20-1 to TRBJ2-5; perhaps TRBD1 as D (6 bases). The CDR3 consists of 15 residues. Trimming removed 3 bases from V and 5 bases from J, with 19 bases in between. Per germline, CDR1 DFQATT and CDR2 SNEGSKA (reference sequence). This CDR3 is CSASPTGHLGETQYF. Written as DNA, the CDR3 is TGCAGTGCTAGTCCAACGGGACACCTAGGGGAGACCCAGTACTTC.

The table lists this clonotype with many counts. V gene TRBV29-1 combines with J gene TRBJ2-3, with no clear D. Germline values: CDR1 SQVTM, CDR2 ANQGSEA. V lost 8 bases to trimming and J lost 3 bases, with 6 bases between them. The CDR3 has 10 residues. The CDR3 DNA reads TGCAGCCCCGGGACAGATACGCAGTATTTT. Its protein product is CSPGTDTQYF.

The rearrangement links TRBV20-1 to TRBJ2-5; D is perhaps TRBD1 or TRBD2 (6 bases each). The CDR3 is 13 residues long. V dropped 7 bases and J dropped 3 bases, with 15 bases sitting between them. In germline, CDR1 is DFQATT, CDR2 SNEGSKA (reference sequence). CDR3 protein: CSVQTGAEETQYF. The CDR3 nucleotides read TGCAGTGTTCAGACGGGGGCCGAAGAGACCCAGTACTTC.

CDR3 amino acids: CASSSGSAHSTDTQYF. The CDR3 region has the DNA TGCGCCAGCAGCTCGGGTTCTGCGCATAGCACAGATACGCAGTATTTT. The rearrangement uses TRBV5-1 and TRBJ2-3; no definite D call. Germline values: CDR1 SGHRS, CDR2 YFSETQ. V lost 3 bases to trimming and J lost 0 bases, with 14 bases between them. The CDR3 extends over 16 amino acids.

V and J are TRBV7-3 and TRBJ2-5; D possibly corresponds to TRBD1 (5 bases). Trimming pared 5 bases from V and 0 bases from J, leaving 10 bases between. CDR1 is SGHTA and CDR2 is FQGTGA in the germline V gene. CDR3 length equals 14 residues. CDR3: CASSPKGNQETQYF. The CDR3 DNA reads TGTGCCAGCAGCCCCAAGGGGAACCAAGAGACCCAGTACTTC.

The rearrangement links TRBV10-3 to TRBJ2-7; the D gene is possibly TRBD1 (6 bases). CDR3 size: 13 residues. Germline lookup yields CDR1 ENHRY and CDR2 SYGVKD. V lost 10 bases and J lost 6, with 19 bases in between. Here the CDR3 reads CATGTPKVGEQYF. The CDR3 nucleotides are TGTGCCACAGGGACACCCAAGGTCGGCGAGCAGTACTTC.

This clonotype was counted many times. The chain combines TRBV20-1 with TRBJ2-3; unclear D gene. The CDR3 is 11 amino acids. V was pared by 5 bases and J by 3 bases, with 6 bases between. Germline V lookup: CDR1 DFQATT, CDR2 SNEGSKA (reference sequence). Here the CDR3 reads CSAGPTDTQYF. The CDR3 DNA is TGCAGTGCTGGACCAACAGATACGCAGTATTTT.

The rearrangement uses TRBV30 and TRBJ2-1, with 7 bases matching TRBD2. CDR1 and CDR2 (germline): GTSNPN, SVGIG (reference sequence). Trimming cost V 2 bases and J 6 bases; bases outside gene matches: 4. The CDR3 contains 13 residues. Written as DNA, the CDR3 is TGTGCCTGGAGTAAATCGGGGGGCAATGAGCAGTTCTTC. The encoded protein is CAWSKSGGNEQFF.

The chain employs TRBV7-8 and TRBJ1-6, with a weak D call TRBD1 (5 bases). Trimming took 5 bases from V and 4 from J, leaving 12 bases between them. CDR1 and CDR2 (germline): SGHVS, FQNEAQ. This CDR3 spans 15 amino acids. This CDR3 is CASSLDRGYNSPLHF. DNA for the CDR3: TGTGCCAGCAGCCTCGACCGGGGGTATAATTCACCCCTCCACTTT. The whole variable domain, remainder taken from reference TRBV7-8 and TRBJ1-6, is GAGVSQSPRYKVAKRGQDVALRCDPISGHVSLFWYQQALGQGPEFLTYFQNEAQLDKSGLPSDRFFAERPEGSVSTLKIQRTQQEDSAVYLCASSLDRGYNSPLHFGNGTRLTVT.

The rearrangement joins TRBV7-6 to TRBJ1-5; no definite D call. Trimming cost V 5 bases and J 5 bases, with 10 bases left between them. CDR1 is SGHVS, CDR2 FNYEAQ, per germline. CDR3 length equals 13 residues. CDR3 DNA: TGTGCCAGCAGCCAAGGGTGGGATCAGCCCCAGCATTTT. Residues: CASSQGWDQPQHF.

The rearrangement uses TRBV6-6 and TRBJ1-5; no definite D call. Trimming took 7 bases from V and 7 from J, leaving 11 bases between them. This CDR3 has 12 residues. Germline assignment: CDR1 MNHNY and CDR2 SVGAGI (reference sequence). CDR3 bases: TGTGCCAGCACCGAACTCGGCCAGCCCCAGCATTTT. Its protein product is CASTELGQPQHF.

There are many counts of this clonotype. The rearrangement uses TRBV2 and TRBJ2-1, with 7 bases matching TRBD2. CDR1 is SNHLY and CDR2 is FYNNEI in the germline V gene. This CDR3 region has 14 residues. With 4 bases clipped from V and 8 bases from J, the junction kept 8 bases outside the gene matches. The CDR3 nucleotides are TGTGCCAGCAGTGTCGGGGCGGGGGTCGATGAGCAGTTCTTC. This translates into CASSVGAGVDEQFF.

The chain recombines TRBV12-3 or TRBV12-4 with TRBJ1-5, with no clear D. This CDR3 has 13 amino acids. The V end was cut by 3 bases, the J end by 4 bases, with 7 bases between. CDR3: CASSFIMNQPQHF. Written as DNA, the CDR3 is TGTGCCAGCAGTTTTATCATGAATCAGCCCCAGCATTTT.

This clonotype has just a few counts. V usage is TRBV6-5 and J usage is TRBJ2-7; D not certain. The V end was cut by 0 bases, the J end by 7 bases, with 13 bases between. The germline V gene encodes CDR1 MNHEY and CDR2 SVGAGI. The CDR3 loop spans 14 amino acids. The CDR3 DNA reads TGTGCCAGCAGTTACTCGGTGAATTCGAGGGAGCAGTACTTC. Translated, it gives CASSYSVNSREQYF.

The V call is TRBV5-5, the J call TRBJ2-5, with 8 positions matching TRBD2. The trim removed 0 bases at V and 3 bases at J, leaving 7 bases unmatched. The CDR3 loop spans 16 amino acids. Germline assignment: CDR1 SGHKS and CDR2 YYEKEE (reference sequence). The CDR3 region is CASSLGVGAGEETQYF. As DNA, the CDR3 is TGTGCCAGCAGCTTGGGAGTAGGAGCGGGGGAAGAGACCCAGTACTTC.

This clonotype has just one count. This chain uses TRBV30 with TRBJ1-2; tentatively, D is TRBD1 (6 bases). Germline V CDR1 and CDR2: GTSNPN, SVGIG (reference sequence). The CDR3 extends over 14 amino acids. V was shortened by 0 bases and J by 7 bases, with 15 bases between the two germline ends. CDR3 sequence: CAWSVRGGASGYTF. The CDR3 DNA reads TGTGCCTGGAGTGTAAGAGGGGGAGCCTCTGGCTACACCTTC. The whole variable domain, remainder taken from reference TRBV30 and TRBJ1-2, is SQTIHQWPATLVQPVGSPLSLECTVEGTSNPNLYWYRQAAGRGLQLLFYSVGIGQISSEVPQNLSASRPQDRQFILSSKKLLLSDSGFYLCAWSVRGGASGYTFGSGTRLTVV.

A few counts support this clonotype. The J gene is TRBJ1-1, the V gene TRBV3-1; weak D call: TRBD1 (5 bases). Germline CDR1 and CDR2: LGHDT and YNNKEL (reference sequence). Trimming shortened V by 4 bases and J by 7 bases, and 10 bases separated the two germline ends. The CDR3 is 12 amino acids. CDR3: CASSLRQFEAFF. The CDR3 nucleotides read TGTGCCAGCAGCCTGCGACAGTTTGAAGCTTTCTTT.

This clonotype has only one observation. V usage is TRBV20-1 and J usage is TRBJ2-1; 7 nucleotides align to TRBD2. V lost 3 bases and J lost 7; bases outside the gene matches: 6. Germline-derived CDR1 and CDR2 are DFQATT and SNEGSKA (reference sequence). The CDR3 is made up of 13 amino acids. CDR3: CSASLASGNEQFF. CDR3 in DNA: TGCAGTGCTAGTCTGGCTAGCGGTAATGAGCAGTTCTTC.

This clonotype was detected ten times or more. The chain carries TRBV6-2 or TRBV6-3 and TRBJ2-1; no clear D. V gave up 6 bases and J gave up 0 bases, with 9 bases separating them. This CDR3 region has 14 residues. Germline V gives CDR1 MNHEY, CDR2 SVGEGT. This chain's CDR3 is CASSQWDSYNEQFF. CDR3 coding DNA: TGTGCCAGCAGCCAATGGGACTCCTACAATGAGCAGTTCTTC.

This clonotype was seen a few times. The chain uses TRBV29-1 and TRBJ2-6, with a tentative D call TRBD1 (6 bases). This CDR3 is 18 amino acids long. Germline V gives CDR1 SQVTM, CDR2 ANQGSEA. Trimming left V 0 bases short and J 0 bases short, with 15 bases between. The chain's CDR3 is CSVEDATGSYSGANVLTF. CDR3 DNA: TGCAGCGTTGAAGACGCGACAGGCTCCTACTCTGGGGCCAACGTCCTGACTTTC.

The J gene is TRBJ1-1, the V gene TRBV29-1; no clear D. This CDR3 is 10 amino acids long. Germline CDR1 and CDR2: SQVTM and ANQGSEA. Trimming removed 7 bases at V and 1 base at J, with 4 bases between. The CDR3 region is CSAANTEAFF. Written as DNA, the CDR3 is TGCAGCGCCGCGAACACTGAAGCTTTCTTT.

The chain recombines TRBV5-1 with TRBJ2-5; 7 bases line up with TRBD1. Germline V gives CDR1 SGHRS, CDR2 YFSETQ. The CDR3 totals 14 residues. Trimming took 2 bases from V and 5 from J; bases not matched to a gene: 6. The CDR3 here is CASSLQGPWETQYF. CDR3 coding DNA: TGCGCCAGCAGCTTACAGGGGCCCTGGGAGACCCAGTACTTC.

This chain connects TRBV28 to TRBJ2-5; D is possibly TRBD1 (5 bases). The length of the CDR3 is 14 residues. V lost 7 bases and J 1 base, leaving 13 bases between the germline ends. The germline CDR1 and CDR2 sequences are MDHEN and SYDVKM. The CDR3, as DNA: TGTGCCAGCACCCCTTTGGGGCCCCAAGAGACCCAGTACTTC. This codes for CASTPLGPQETQYF. The full variable domain, its missing parts supplied by reference TRBV28 and TRBJ2-5, is DVKVTQSSRYLVKRTGEKVFLECVQDMDHENMFWYRQDPGLGLRLIYFSYDVKMKEKGDIPEGYSVSREKKERFSLILESASTNQTSMYLCASTPLGPQETQYFGPGTRLLVL.

The sample holds a few counts of this clonotype. The chain carries TRBV5-1 and TRBJ1-4; TRBD1 matches 8 bases. The V gene end was trimmed by 1 base and the J gene end by 4 bases; junction bases not matched to a gene: 9. This CDR3 is built from 17 residues. Germline V CDR1 and CDR2: SGHRS, YFSETQ. This CDR3 reads CASSLFQGAQGNEKLFF. In DNA form, the CDR3 reads TGCGCCAGCAGCTTGTTTCAGGGGGCGCAAGGTAATGAAAAACTGTTTTTT.